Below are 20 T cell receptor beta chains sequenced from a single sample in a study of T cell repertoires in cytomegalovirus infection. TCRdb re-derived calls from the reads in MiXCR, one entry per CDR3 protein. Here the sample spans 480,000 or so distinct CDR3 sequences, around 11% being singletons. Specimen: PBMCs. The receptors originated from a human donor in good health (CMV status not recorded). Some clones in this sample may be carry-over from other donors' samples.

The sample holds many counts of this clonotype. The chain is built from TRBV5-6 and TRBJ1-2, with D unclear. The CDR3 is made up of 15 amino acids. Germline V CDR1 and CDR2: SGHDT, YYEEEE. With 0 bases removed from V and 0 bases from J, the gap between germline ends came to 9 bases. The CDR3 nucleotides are TGTGCCAGCAGCTTGGAGTTGGGAGCTAACTATGGCTACACCTTC. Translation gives CASSLELGANYGYTF. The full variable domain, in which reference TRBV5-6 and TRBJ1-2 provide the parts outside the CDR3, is DAGVTQSPTHLIKTRGQQVTLRCSPKSGHDTVSWYQQALGQGPQFIFQYYEEEERQRGNFPDRFSGHQFPNYSSELNVNALLLGDSALYLCASSLELGANYGYTFGSGTRLTVV.

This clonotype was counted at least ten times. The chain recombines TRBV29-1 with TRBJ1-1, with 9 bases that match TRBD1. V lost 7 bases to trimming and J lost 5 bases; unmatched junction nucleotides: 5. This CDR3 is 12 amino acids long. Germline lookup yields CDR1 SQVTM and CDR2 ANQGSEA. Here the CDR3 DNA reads TGCAGCGGTGGACAGGGGACGACTGAAGCTTTCTTT. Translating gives CSGGQGTTEAFF. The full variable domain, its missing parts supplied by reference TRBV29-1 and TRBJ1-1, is SAVISQKPSRDICQRGTSLTIQCQVDSQVTMMFWYRQQPGQSLTLIATANQGSEATYESGFVIDKFPISRPNLTFSTLTVSNMSPEDSSIYLCSGGQGTTEAFFGQGTRLTVV.

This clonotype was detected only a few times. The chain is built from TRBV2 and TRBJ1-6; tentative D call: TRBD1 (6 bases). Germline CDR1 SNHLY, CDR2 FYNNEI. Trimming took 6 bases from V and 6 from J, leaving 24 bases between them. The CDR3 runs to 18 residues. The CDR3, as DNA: TGTGCCAGCAGCGCCTTGGGCGTTAGGGACACAATTAATTCACCCCTCCACTTT. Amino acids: CASSALGVRDTINSPLHF.

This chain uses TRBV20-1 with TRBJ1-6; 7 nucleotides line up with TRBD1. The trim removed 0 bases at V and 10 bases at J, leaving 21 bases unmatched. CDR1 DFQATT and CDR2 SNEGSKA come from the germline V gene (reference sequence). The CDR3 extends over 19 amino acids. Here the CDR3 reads CSARDLRRGGGAGFSPLHF. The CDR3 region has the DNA TGCAGTGCTAGAGATCTGAGGAGAGGAGGGGGCGCTGGTTTCTCACCCCTCCACTTT.

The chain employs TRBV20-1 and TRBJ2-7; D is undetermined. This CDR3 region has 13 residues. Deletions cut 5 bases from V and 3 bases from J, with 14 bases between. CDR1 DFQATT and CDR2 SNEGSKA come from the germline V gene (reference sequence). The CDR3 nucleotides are TGCAGTGCTTGTCTCCGGACGGACTACGAGCAGTACTTC. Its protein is CSACLRTDYEQYF.

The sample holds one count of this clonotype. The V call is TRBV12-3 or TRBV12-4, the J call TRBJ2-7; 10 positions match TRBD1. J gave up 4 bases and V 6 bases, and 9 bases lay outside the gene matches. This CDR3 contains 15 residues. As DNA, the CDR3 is TGTGCCAGCAGCCTCCCCCCGGACAGGGGGTACGAGCAGTACTTC. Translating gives CASSLPPDRGYEQYF.

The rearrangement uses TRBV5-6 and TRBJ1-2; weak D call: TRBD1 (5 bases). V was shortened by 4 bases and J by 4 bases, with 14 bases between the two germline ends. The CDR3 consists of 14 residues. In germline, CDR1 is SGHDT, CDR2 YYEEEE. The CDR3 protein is CASSPPAGPYGYTF. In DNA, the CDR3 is TGTGCCAGCAGCCCCCCCGCGGGACCCTATGGCTACACCTTC.

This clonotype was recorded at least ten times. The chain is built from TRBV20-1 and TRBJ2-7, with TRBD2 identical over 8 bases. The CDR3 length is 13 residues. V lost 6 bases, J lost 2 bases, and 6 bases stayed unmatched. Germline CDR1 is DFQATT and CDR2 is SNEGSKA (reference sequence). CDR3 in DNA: TGCAGTGCCGGGACTAGGGAACCCTACGAGCAGTACTTC. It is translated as CSAGTREPYEQYF.

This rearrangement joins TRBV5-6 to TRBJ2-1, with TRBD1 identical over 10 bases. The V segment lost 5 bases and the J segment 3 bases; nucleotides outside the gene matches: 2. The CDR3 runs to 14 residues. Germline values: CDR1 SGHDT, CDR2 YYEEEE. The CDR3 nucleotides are TGTGCCAGCAGGTGGACAGGGGGCTACAATGAGCAGTTCTTC. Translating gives CASRWTGGYNEQFF.

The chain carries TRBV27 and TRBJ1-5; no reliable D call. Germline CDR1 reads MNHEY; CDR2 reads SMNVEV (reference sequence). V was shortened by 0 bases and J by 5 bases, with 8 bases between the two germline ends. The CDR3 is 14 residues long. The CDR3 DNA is TGTGCCAGCAGTTTATCAGGGTCCGATCAGCCCCAGCATTTT. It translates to CASSLSGSDQPQHF.

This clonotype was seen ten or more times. Here the CDR3 DNA reads TGTGCCAGCAGGATAGCGGGAGGTTCCTACGAGCAGTACTTC. It yields the protein CASRIAGGSYEQYF. The chain combines TRBV7-2 with TRBJ2-7; 10 bases agree with TRBD2. The CDR3 is 14 residues long. J gave up 1 base and V 6 bases, and 3 bases lay outside the gene matches. The germline V gene has CDR1 SGHTA and CDR2 FQGNSA.

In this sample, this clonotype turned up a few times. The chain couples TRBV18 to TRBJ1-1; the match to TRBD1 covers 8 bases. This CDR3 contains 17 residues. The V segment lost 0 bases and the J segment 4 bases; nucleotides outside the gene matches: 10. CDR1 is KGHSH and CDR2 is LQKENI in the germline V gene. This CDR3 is CASSPPRQGARSTEAFF. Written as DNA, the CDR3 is TGTGCCAGCTCACCACCGCGGCAGGGGGCGCGGAGCACTGAAGCTTTCTTT.

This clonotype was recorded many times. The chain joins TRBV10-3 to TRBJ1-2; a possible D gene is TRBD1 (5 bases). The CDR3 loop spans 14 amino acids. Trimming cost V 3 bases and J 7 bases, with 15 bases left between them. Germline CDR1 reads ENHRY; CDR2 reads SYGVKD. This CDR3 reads CAISDGPGVGGYTF. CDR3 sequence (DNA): TGTGCCATCAGTGATGGTCCGGGGGTAGGTGGCTACACCTTC.

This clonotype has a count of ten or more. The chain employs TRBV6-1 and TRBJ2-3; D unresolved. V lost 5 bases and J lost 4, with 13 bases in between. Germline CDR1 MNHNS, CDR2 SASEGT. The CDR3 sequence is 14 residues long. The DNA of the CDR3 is TGTGCCAGCAGTCTACGGTCTTCCCCAGATACGCAGTATTTT. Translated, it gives CASSLRSSPDTQYF.

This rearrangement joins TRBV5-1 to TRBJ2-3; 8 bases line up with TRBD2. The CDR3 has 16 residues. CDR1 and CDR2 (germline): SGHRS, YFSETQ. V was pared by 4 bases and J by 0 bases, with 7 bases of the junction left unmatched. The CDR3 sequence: CASSPRVAGSTDTQYF. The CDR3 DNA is TGCGCCAGCAGCCCTAGGGTAGCGGGGAGCACAGATACGCAGTATTTT.

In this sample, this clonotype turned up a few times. The CDR3 DNA reads as TGTGCCAGCAGTGGGGTTTATGAGCAGTTCTTC. This gives the protein CASSGVYEQFF. The chain couples TRBV2 to TRBJ2-1; unclear D gene. The CDR3 sequence is 11 residues long. The germline CDR1 and CDR2 sequences are SNHLY and FYNNEI. Trimming took 4 bases from V and 8 from J, leaving 6 bases between them. Using reference TRBV2 and TRBJ2-1 for the parts outside the CDR3, the full variable domain is EPEVTQTPSHQVTQMGQEVILRCVPISNHLYFYWYRQILGQKVEFLVSFYNNEISEKSEIFDDQFSVERPDGSNFTLKIRSTKLEDSAMYFCASSGVYEQFFGPGTRLTVL.

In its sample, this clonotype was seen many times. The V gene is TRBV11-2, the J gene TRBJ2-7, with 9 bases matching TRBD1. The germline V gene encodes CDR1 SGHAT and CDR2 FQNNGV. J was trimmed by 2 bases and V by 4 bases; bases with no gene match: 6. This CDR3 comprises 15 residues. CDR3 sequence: CASSSRDRVTYEQYF. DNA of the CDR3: TGTGCCAGCAGCTCGCGGGACAGGGTCACCTACGAGCAGTACTTC.

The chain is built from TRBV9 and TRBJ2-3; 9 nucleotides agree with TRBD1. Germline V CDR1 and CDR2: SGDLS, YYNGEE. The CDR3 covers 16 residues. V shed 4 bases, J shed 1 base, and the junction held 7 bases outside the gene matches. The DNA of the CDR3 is TGTGCCAGCAGCTACAGGGGGCGCGTCGGCACAGATACGCAGTATTTT. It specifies CASSYRGRVGTDTQYF. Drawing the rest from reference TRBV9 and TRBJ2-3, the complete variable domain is DSGVTQTPKHLITATGQRVTLRCSPRSGDLSVYWYQQSLDQGLQFLIQYYNGEERAKGNILERFSAQQFPDLHSELNLSSLELGDSALYFCASSYRGRVGTDTQYFGPGTRLTVL.

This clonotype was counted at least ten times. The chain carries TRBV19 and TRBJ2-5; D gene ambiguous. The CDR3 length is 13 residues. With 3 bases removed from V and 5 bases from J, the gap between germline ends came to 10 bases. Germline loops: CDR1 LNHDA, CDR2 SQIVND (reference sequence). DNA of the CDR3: TGTGCCAGTAGTATCCTAACAACTGAGACCCAGTACTTC. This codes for CASSILTTETQYF.

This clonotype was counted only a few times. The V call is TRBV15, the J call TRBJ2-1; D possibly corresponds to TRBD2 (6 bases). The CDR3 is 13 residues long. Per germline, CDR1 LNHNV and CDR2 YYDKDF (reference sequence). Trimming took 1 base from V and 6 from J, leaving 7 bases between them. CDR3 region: CATSRGTTNEQFF. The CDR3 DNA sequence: TGTGCCACCAGCAGAGGGACTACCAATGAGCAGTTCTTC.